One TCR beta chain is described in this entry. The data were obtained in a study of blood T cell repertoires in COVID-19. CDR1 is SGHNT, CDR2 YYREEE, per germline (reference sequence). J lost 0 bases, V lost 1 base, and 7 bases had no gene match. The length of the CDR3 is 18 residues. Sequencing was performed with immunoSEQ multiplex PCR; in TCRdb, only in-frame clones are kept and a portion is missing. Altogether 100,000 or so clones are present, 75% to 90% being singletons, with the ten largest covering roughly 4%. This rearrangement joins TRBV5-4 to TRBJ1-4; TRBD1 matches 9 bases. This TCR was sampled from a human donor in a cohort sampled during active COVID-19. The material sequenced was peripheral blood. The CDR3 bases are TGTGCCAGCAGCTTGTTAAGGGGACAGGGATCAACTAATGAAAAACTGTTTTTT. Its translation: CASSLLRGQGSTNEKLFF.